Listed below are T cell receptor beta chains from one sample, sequenced in a study of blood T cell repertoires in COVID-19. Profiling relied on immunoSEQ multiplex PCR, and the TCRdb table lists in-frame clones only, not all of them. Of 450,000 to 500,000 clones in the sample, about nine tenths are singletons; the top ten hold 0.65% to 0.9%. The material sequenced was PBMCs or T cells enriched from blood (not recorded which). These receptors all stem from a woman younger than 35 who had recovered from COVID-19. Each CDR3 is given with its conserved first and last residue. The D gene is left open where the match is weak. A row's size may be missing; if present it is once, few, many or a size class.

.	TRBJ1-2	.	TRBV30	CAWSPGRDYGYTF	TGTGCCTGGAGTCCCGGGAGGGACTATGGCTACACCTTC
.	TRBJ1-2	TRBD1	TRBV11-2	CASSLDRTGEDYGYTF	TGTGCCAGCAGCTTAGACCGGACAGGGGAGGACTATGGCTACACCTTC
.	TRBJ1-5	.	TRBV6-5	CASSLGRGIRNQPQHF	TGTGCCAGCAGTTTGGGGAGGGGGATACGGAATCAGCCCCAGCATTTT
.	TRBJ2-1	TRBD2	TRBV5-4	CASSLGSGGYNEQFF	TGTGCCAGCAGCTTGGGGAGCGGGGGTTACAATGAGCAGTTCTTC
.	TRBJ2-7	.	TRBV9	CASSALRRKYF	TGTGCCAGCAGCGCTCTACGGAGAAAGTACTTC
.	TRBJ1-1	TRBD1	TRBV7-9	CASTPSDRGAFF	TGTGCCAGCACCCCATCCGACAGGGGAGCTTTCTTT
.	TRBJ1-2	.	TRBV7-2	CASSLPPIGGYTF	TGTGCCAGCAGCTTACCCCCCATCGGGGGCTACACCTTC
.	TRBJ1-1	.	TRBV7-9	CASSIREGEAFF	TGTGCCAGCAGCATCCGGGAGGGTGAAGCTTTCTTT
.	TRBJ1-1	.	TRBV19	CASSIPGTLTEAFF	TGTGCCAGTAGTATTCCCGGGACACTCACTGAAGCTTTCTTT
.	TRBJ2-7	TRBD1	TRBV24-1	CATSDSRDRPSYEQYF	TGTGCCACCAGTGATTCTCGGGACAGGCCTTCCTACGAGCAGTACTTC
.	TRBJ1-1	.	TRBV19	CASSTATGVQSRAFF	TGTGCCAGTAGTACGGCGACAGGCGTGCAGTCTAGGGCTTTCTTT
.	TRBJ1-1	TRBD1	TRBV3-1/TRBV3-2	CASSPESRGGTNTF	TGTGCCAGCAGCCCGGAATCACGAGGGGGCACCAACACCTTT
.	TRBJ1-4	TRBD1	TRBV30	CAWSQAGTGDEKLFF	TGTGCCTGGAGTCAGGCCGGGACAGGGGACGAAAAACTGTTTTTT
.	TRBJ2-3	TRBD2	TRBV28	CASSFGPSGGGTDTQYF	TGTGCCAGCAGTTTCGGGCCCAGCGGGGGAGGCACAGATACGCAGTATTTT
.	TRBJ1-2	.	TRBV29-1	CTMSDHGGYTF	TGCACCATGTCCGATCACGGGGGCTACACCTTC
.	TRBJ1-2	.	TRBV6-1	CASSDQTGSRGYTF	TGTGCCAGCAGTGACCAAACAGGGAGTCGCGGCTACACCTTC
few	TRBJ1-1	TRBD1	TRBV5-1	CASSLGQGEAFF	TGCGCCAGCAGCTTGGGACAGGGTGAAGCTTTCTTT
once	TRBJ1-4	.	TRBV30	CAWSGGGGEKLFF	TGTGCCTGGAGTGGCGGGGGAGGTGAAAAACTGTTTTTT
.	TRBJ1-2	.	TRBV5-4	CASSLTRVHYGYTF	TGTGCCAGCAGCTTGACCCGGGTACACTATGGCTACACCTTC
.	TRBJ1-6	TRBD1	TRBV19	CASNKGGVTGSNSPLHF	TGTGCCAGCAATAAGGGCGGAGTGACAGGGAGTAATTCACCCCTCCACTTT
.	TRBJ2-1	TRBD1	TRBV27	CASRGPGQSYNEQFF	TGTGCCAGCAGGGGGCCGGGACAGTCCTACAATGAGCAGTTCTTC
.	TRBJ2-3	TRBD2	TRBV9	CASSLLQSGGNYGAQYF	TGTGCCAGCAGCCTCCTCCAGAGCGGGGGCAACTATGGGGCGCAGTATTTT
.	TRBJ1-4	TRBD1	TRBV7-8	CASSSGTGIVKEKLFF	TGTGCCAGCAGCTCCGGGACAGGGATCGTGAAGGAAAAACTGTTTTTT
.	TRBJ2-2	.	TRBV29-1	CSVEVGSANTGELFF	TGCAGCGTTGAAGTCGGCAGCGCGAACACCGGGGAGCTGTTTTTT
.	TRBJ1-1	TRBD1	TRBV19	CASSFNRGAEAFF	TGTGCCAGTAGTTTCAACAGGGGCGCTGAAGCTTTCTTT
.	TRBJ2-3	TRBD2	TRBV5-6	CASSPTGLAGGGLDTQYF	TGTGCCAGCAGCCCGACCGGTCTAGCGGGGGGGGGATTAGATACGCAGTATTTT
.	TRBJ1-5	.	TRBV25-1	CASSEGQKNQPQHF	TGTGCCAGCAGTGAGGGGCAGAAAAATCAGCCCCAGCATTTT
.	TRBJ1-6	.	TRBV27	CASSLYTGRGSPLHF	TGTGCCAGCAGTTTATATACAGGGAGAGGATCACCCCTCCACTTT
.	TRBJ1-6	TRBD1	TRBV6-5	CASSYSRTGAVPLHF	TGTGCCAGCAGTTATAGCCGCACAGGGGCTGTACCCCTCCACTTT
.	TRBJ1-2	TRBD1	TRBV5-1	CASSLAPPGDRVPNYGYTF	TGCGCCAGCAGCTTGGCCCCCCCAGGGGACAGGGTTCCTAACTATGGCTACACCTTC
.	TRBJ2-2	TRBD1	TRBV28	CASSPTGTGNTGELFF	TGTGCCAGCAGTCCGACCGGGACAGGGAACACCGGGGAGCTGTTTTTT
.	TRBJ1-1	.	TRBV29-1	CSVVRGNLNTEAFF	TGCAGCGTAGTCAGGGGTAATTTGAACACTGAAGCTTTCTTT
.	TRBJ2-5	TRBD2	TRBV11-3	CASSLAPHAGENF	TGTGCCAGCAGCTTAGCTCCCCACGCGGGAGAAAACTTC
once	TRBJ1-1	.	TRBV6-5	CASINDKHTEAFF	TGTGCCAGCATTAATGACAAGCACACTGAAGCTTTCTTT
.	TRBJ1-2	.	TRBV7-9	CASSLGLGGGYTF	TGTGCCAGCAGCTTGGGCCTAGGGGGAGGCTACACCTTC
once	TRBJ2-7	.	TRBV6-5	CASTVGGTGEQYF	TGTGCCAGCACCGTTGGCGGAACAGGAGAGCAGTACTTC
.	TRBJ2-2	TRBD2	TRBV6-1	CASSEGLAPPGELFF	TGTGCCAGCAGTGAAGGACTAGCGCCCCCCGGGGAGCTGTTTTTT
.	TRBJ2-7	TRBD1	TRBV5-1	CASSWTGGLSYEQYF	TGCGCCAGCAGCTGGACAGGGGGTCTCTCCTACGAGCAGTACTTC
.	TRBJ1-2	.	TRBV11-2	CASSPLWADTRFYGYTF	TGTGCCAGCAGCCCCTTGTGGGCGGACACGAGGTTCTATGGCTACACCTTC
.	TRBJ1-1	.	TRBV12-3/TRBV12-4	CASSSTTVGEAFF	TGTGCCAGCAGTTCTACGACAGTTGGTGAAGCTTTCTTT
once	TRBJ2-5	TRBD2	TRBV20-1	CSASEAGGLGETQYF	TGCAGTGCTAGTGAAGCGGGGGGGCTGGGGGAGACCCAGTACTTC
.	TRBJ2-5	.	TRBV20-1	CSALQETQYF	TGCAGTGCTCTCCAGGAGACCCAGTACTTC